The clone carrying this T cell receptor beta chain was picked up a small number of times. The data belong to a study of T cell changes during pregnancy in multiple sclerosis. The CDR3 totals 15 residues. The germline gives CDR1 MNHEY, CDR2 SVGAGI. The J segment lost 2 bases and the V segment lost 7 bases, leaving 8 bases of the junction unmatched. Produced via immunoSEQ multiplex PCR; TCRdb's table is partial and in-frame only. The repertoire holds 35,000 to 50,000 clones, with more than 90% as singletons. The specimen comprised CD4+ T cells from peripheral blood mononuclear cells, sampled in the first trimester of pregnancy. The sequence was collected from a female donor with multiple sclerosis, enrolled in a pregnancy study. The chain recombines TRBV6-5 with TRBJ1-5; TRBD1 aligns across 7 bases. DNA of the CDR3: TGTGCCAGCAAGTCGGACAGGTCGGGCAATCAGCCCCAGCATTTT. This encodes CASKSDRSGNQPQHF.